Each of the 18 T cell receptor beta chains below was sequenced from the same sample in a study of blood T cell repertoires in COVID-19 (dated by TCRdb to 2020 to 2021). Libraries came from the immunoSEQ multiplex PCR assay. Here the immuneACCESS table is served through TCRdb, limited to in-frame sequences with V and J called. Missing clones are a known gap in these copies; in checked studies unresolved V genes cover under half, and the rest lacks a known reason. Counted in this sample were around 200,000 clones; 70% to 90% of them appeared once. Around 5.2% of the sample is taken by the ten largest. The material sequenced was peripheral blood. These receptors originate from a woman of 80 years or more with acute or convalescent COVID-19.

The sample holds many counts of this clone. The CDR3 coding sequence is TGTGCCAGCAGCCGGGGAAGTCCTGAAAAACTGTTTTTT. Its translation: CASSRGSPEKLFF. The rearrangement uses TRBV2 and TRBJ1-4, with D hard to call. In germline, CDR1 is SNHLY, CDR2 FYNNEI. V was cut by 6 bases and J by 7 bases, with 12 bases left in between. The CDR3 spans 13 residues.

Only one count was recorded for this clone. The chain combines TRBV15 with TRBJ1-4; 7 bases map to TRBD1. Per germline, CDR1 LNHNV and CDR2 YYDKDF (reference sequence). This CDR3 region has 14 residues. Trimming removed 4 bases from V and 4 bases from J; junction bases left unmatched: 3. CDR3 protein: CATSNQGVNEKLFF. The CDR3 DNA reads TGTGCCACCAGCAACCAGGGGGTTAATGAAAAACTGTTTTTT.

The chain recombines TRBV18 with TRBJ2-1; D possibly corresponds to TRBD1 (5 bases). The CDR3 runs 15 residues. Trimming stripped 0 bases from V and 6 bases from J, with 12 bases between. Germline assignment: CDR1 KGHSH and CDR2 LQKENI. In DNA form, the CDR3 reads TGTGCCAGCTCACCACCGGGGCTTAGAGGCAATGAGCAGTTCTTC. Translation: CASSPPGLRGNEQFF. Complete variable domain (other parts from reference TRBV18 and TRBJ2-1): NAGVMQNPRHLVRRRGQEARLRCSPMKGHSHVYWYRQLPEEGLKFMVYLQKENIIDESGMPKERFSAEFPKEGPSILRIQQVVRGDSAAYFCASSPPGLRGNEQFFGPGTRLTVL.

CDR3 in amino acids: CASSMWSSGANVLTF. The CDR3 nucleotides read TGTGCCAGTAGTATGTGGAGCTCTGGGGCCAACGTCCTGACTTTC. The chain combines TRBV19 with TRBJ2-6; D gene unclear. Trimming cost V 3 bases and J 0 bases, with 6 bases left between them. Germline V gene lookup returns CDR1 LNHDA and CDR2 SQIVND (reference sequence). The CDR3 is 15 residues long.

The V and J genes are TRBV6-6 and TRBJ2-7; the D is unclear. Germline V gives CDR1 MNHNY, CDR2 SVGAGI (reference sequence). The V gene lost 5 bases and the J gene lost 2 bases, with 10 bases spanning the gap. The CDR3 consists of 13 residues. The CDR3 reads CASSHDTAYEQYF. The CDR3 region has the DNA TGTGCCAGCAGTCACGACACAGCCTACGAGCAGTACTTC.

The chain combines TRBV18 with TRBJ1-2; the D is unclear. The CDR3 covers 16 residues. Germline V gene lookup returns CDR1 KGHSH and CDR2 LQKENI. V lost 3 bases to trimming and J lost 0 bases, with 14 bases between them. The CDR3 nucleotides read TGTGCCAGCTCACCCTCGGGGATTAACGCTAACTATGGCTACACCTTC. This sequence encodes CASSPSGINANYGYTF.

The chain links TRBV19 to TRBJ1-2; perhaps TRBD1 as D (5 bases). Trimming left V 2 bases short and J 7 bases short, with 29 bases between. This CDR3 comprises 19 residues. CDR1 LNHDA and CDR2 SQIVND come from the germline V gene (reference sequence). In DNA form, the CDR3 reads TGTGCCAGTAGTATATTCTGGGGGGGAGAGCGGTTGCAGAGGTCTGGCTACACCTTC. Translation gives CASSIFWGGERLQRSGYTF.

This clone was detected only once. This chain joins TRBV19 and TRBJ2-2, with 7 bases lining up with TRBD1. CDR1 is LNHDA and CDR2 is SQIVND in the germline V gene (reference sequence). The trim removed 2 bases at V and 8 bases at J, leaving 5 bases unmatched. The CDR3 is 14 amino acids. The CDR3 loop is CASSITGVLGELFF. The CDR3 region has the DNA TGTGCCAGTAGTATAACAGGGGTCCTTGGGGAGCTGTTTTTT. Full variable domain (missing parts from reference TRBV19 and TRBJ2-2): DGGITQSPKYLFRKEGQNVTLSCEQNLNHDAMYWYRQDPGQGLRLIYYSQIVNDFQKGDIAEGYSVSREKKESFPLTVTSAQKNPTAFYLCASSITGVLGELFFGEGSRLTVL.

The genes are TRBV5-4 and TRBJ2-3; D call uncertain. In germline, CDR1 is SGHNT, CDR2 YYREEE (reference sequence). V lost 0 bases to trimming and J lost 4 bases, with 12 bases between them. The CDR3 extends over 15 amino acids. CDR3 coding DNA: TGTGCCAGCAGCTTGGAGGCGGTATTGTCAGATACGCAGTATTTT. This gives the protein CASSLEAVLSDTQYF.

CDR3 coding DNA: TGTGCCATCAACTCAGGGGGCGATGAGCAGTACTTC. It encodes CAINSGGDEQYF. This chain connects TRBV10-3 to TRBJ2-7; 8 bases are shared with TRBD1. The CDR3 has 12 amino acids. Per germline, CDR1 ENHRY and CDR2 SYGVKD. V lost 7 bases, J lost 7 bases, and 6 bases stayed unmatched.

The chain employs TRBV5-8 and TRBJ2-7, with D possibly being TRBD2 (6 bases). Between the trimmed V and J ends, which lost 4 bases and 3 bases, there was a span of 17 bases. Germline lookup yields CDR1 SGHTS and CDR2 YDEGEE. The CDR3 is made up of 15 amino acids. The CDR3 protein is CASSIRELVGYEQYF. The DNA of the CDR3 is TGTGCCAGCAGCATCCGGGAGCTGGTTGGCTACGAGCAGTACTTC.

This chain joins TRBV5-1 and TRBJ1-2, with D unresolved. CDR1 SGHRS and CDR2 YFSETQ come from the germline V gene. The CDR3 contains 14 residues. The V and J ends lost 4 bases and 4 bases respectively, with 14 bases between them. The CDR3 loop is CASSVLDGSYGYTF. CDR3 coding DNA: TGCGCCAGCAGCGTTTTGGACGGGAGCTATGGCTACACCTTC.

The V and J genes are TRBV7-6 and TRBJ2-1; 9 positions match TRBD2. The CDR3 is made up of 17 amino acids. J lost 3 bases, V lost 0 bases, and 6 bases had no gene match. Germline V lookup: CDR1 SGHVS, CDR2 FNYEAQ. The CDR3 DNA reads as TGTGCCAGCAGCTTAGCGCCCCCGACTAGCGGCTACAATGAGCAGTTCTTC. Its translation: CASSLAPPTSGYNEQFF.

The CDR3 is CASSTFAGVSTDTQYF. The CDR3 DNA sequence: TGTGCCAGCAGCACGTTTGCGGGAGTAAGCACAGATACGCAGTATTTT. This chain links TRBV7-8 with TRBJ2-3; 7 bases agree with TRBD2. J was trimmed by 0 bases and V by 5 bases; bases with no gene match: 8. The CDR3 covers 16 residues. Germline values: CDR1 SGHVS, CDR2 FQNEAQ.

The chain uses TRBV12-3 or TRBV12-4 and TRBJ1-1, with D possibly being TRBD1 (5 bases). The CDR3 extends over 12 amino acids. Trimming removed 4 bases from V and 3 bases from J, with 6 bases in between. CDR3 sequence reads: CASSSGYTEAFF. In nucleotides, the CDR3 is TGTGCCAGCAGTTCAGGGTACACTGAAGCTTTCTTT.

This sequence joins TRBV10-2 and TRBJ2-7; D is unresolved. The germline gives CDR1 WSHSY, CDR2 SAAADI. This CDR3 contains 14 residues. V was pared by 2 bases and J by 6 bases, with 14 bases between. The CDR3 reads CASSEIESPIEQYF. The CDR3 region has the DNA TGCGCCAGCAGTGAGATTGAGAGTCCGATCGAGCAGTACTTC.

V usage is TRBV27 and J usage is TRBJ2-1; TRBD1 matches at 11 bases. CDR3 length: 16 residues. Per the germline V gene, CDR1 is MNHEY and CDR2 is SMNVEV (reference sequence). V gave up 2 bases and J gave up 8 bases; unmatched junction bases: 8. For the CDR3, the DNA is TGTGCCAGCAGTTTAAGATCAGGACAGGGGGCGGATGAGCAGTTCTTC. This codes for CASSLRSGQGADEQFF.

The chain links TRBV28 to TRBJ1-2; D gene ambiguous. In germline, CDR1 is MDHEN, CDR2 SYDVKM. V lost 3 bases and J lost 6, with 8 bases in between. CDR3 length: 12 amino acids. Here the CDR3 DNA reads TGTGCCAGCAGTTTCTCCAGTAATGGCTACACCTTC. Protein product: CASSFSSNGYTF.